This paragraph reports one TCR beta chain. This clone was counted a few times. This clone's antigen is unknown. At one end, the junction sequence differs from germline, possibly due to a read error. This sample is drawn from a study of blood T cell repertoires in COVID-19 (dated by TCRdb to about 2020). For the study in its entirety: Collaborator samples came from the United States, Italy and Spain and covered acute and convalescent phases of COVID-19. The prospective study material was composed of cDNA or gDNA derived from T cells, B-cell-depleted T cells, or PBMCs. Deeply sampled blood TCRbeta repertoires from subjects exposed to, actively infected with, or recovered from COVID-19 were included in the dataset. A freely available public database, intended as a resource for researchers studying the immune response to SARS-CoV-2, is where the repertoires were released. Samples came from the ongoing ImmuneRACE study (first 160 participants) plus 1,254 subjects from 6 global collaborators. Nearly every sample came with metadata listing a de-identified subject ID, COVID-19 status, age in years and sex. Where available, HLA class I and class II types were obtained from metadata supplied by the sample provider rather than from assay-based typing. The paper as a whole reports these results and caveats: How much clinical and demographic metadata was included differed by source and by participant, and the metadata was provided uncurated.

TCRbeta CDR3 regions were amplified from genomic DNA using the immunoSEQ Assay, a bias-controlled multiplex PCR. On the authors' methods: The number of nucleated cells in each sample was estimated by amplification of reference gene primers within the assay. To quantify the absolute abundance of each unique TCRbeta CDR3 rearrangement, sequence reads were collapsed and filtered. For each sample, productive Simpson clonality was calculated as the square root of Simpson's diversity index across productive rearrangements. Not all clones reach the TCRdb copy of this immuneACCESS table, which keeps in-frame sequences only. Checked studies attribute under half of the gap to unresolved V genes and leave the rest unexplained. V and J calls and clone size come straight from that table; D and trimming were deduced from the DNA. A total of some 250,000 clones appear in this sample, over 70% of them only once. Of the sample, approximately 8% is held by the ten largest clones.

The collaborating institutions used their own protocols to collect whole blood in K2EDTA tubes. For TCRbeta analysis, collaborators shipped samples as frozen whole blood, isolated PBMCs, or DNA extracted from either of those sample types. Specimen: peripheral blood. The sequence was collected from an elderly woman with acute or convalescent COVID-19.

The CDR3 region: CASSIRTRSSNEQFF. The DNA is as follows: TGTGCCAGCAGTATACGGACTAGATCCTCCAATGAGCAGTTCTTC. The V and J genes are TRBV2 and TRBJ2-1, and TRBD2 aligns with 7 junction nucleotides. The germline V gene encodes CDR1 SNHLY and CDR2 FYNNEI. Spanning cysteine to phenylalanine, the CDR3 consists of 15 amino acids. CDR3 DNA only is kept here, 45 bases in frame from base 1.